One sample yielded the 9 T cell receptor beta chains listed below, sequenced in a study of blood T cell repertoires in COVID-19. Sequencing used immunoSEQ multiplex PCR; TCRdb keeps in-frame clones, though not all of them. The data contain about 160,000 clones, under 85% of them singletons. Sequencing input: peripheral blood. The source is a man in his sixties or seventies with acute or convalescent COVID-19.

The rearrangement joins TRBV28 to TRBJ2-5, with 7 positions matching TRBD1. The CDR3 totals 16 residues. The germline gives CDR1 MDHEN, CDR2 SYDVKM. The V gene end was trimmed by 5 bases and the J gene end by 4 bases; junction bases not matched to a gene: 13. In nucleotides, the CDR3 is TGTGCCAGCAGTGACTCGACAGGGCTTGTTGGAGAGACCCAGTACTTC. Its protein product is CASSDSTGLVGETQYF.

The table lists this clone with a few counts. The chain uses TRBV6-5 and TRBJ1-5; TRBD1 matches at 7 bases. From germline, CDR1 is MNHEY and CDR2 SVGAGI. CDR3 size: 13 residues. J gave up 4 bases and V 5 bases, and 2 bases lay outside the gene matches. The CDR3: CASSHRGNQPQHF. CDR3 nucleotide sequence: TGTGCCAGCAGTCACAGGGGTAATCAGCCCCAGCATTTT.

V usage is TRBV19 and J usage is TRBJ2-3; 8 bases align to TRBD2. V shed 5 bases, J shed 2 bases, and the junction held 9 bases outside the gene matches. The germline gives CDR1 LNHDA, CDR2 SQIVND (reference sequence). This CDR3 region has 16 residues. This CDR3 reads CASSSLFGGVTDTQYF. The CDR3 DNA follows: TGTGCCAGTAGTTCATTGTTCGGGGGGGTCACAGATACGCAGTATTTT.

This clone was counted a few times. V gene TRBV5-6 combines with J gene TRBJ1-2; 9 bases are a match to TRBD1. Germline CDR1 and CDR2: SGHDT and YYEEEE. This CDR3 spans 17 amino acids. The J segment lost 0 bases and the V segment lost 4 bases, leaving 10 bases of the junction unmatched. The CDR3 is CASSVGQGYPTNYGYTF. The CDR3 region has the DNA TGTGCCAGCAGCGTGGGACAGGGCTACCCTACTAACTATGGCTACACCTTC.

The genes are TRBV7-9 and TRBJ2-1, with 11 nucleotides matching TRBD2. This CDR3 has 17 amino acids. Germline loops: CDR1 SEHNR, CDR2 FQNEAQ (reference sequence). V lost 5 bases and J lost 8; bases outside the gene matches: 14. The CDR3 sequence: CASSPPRIAGGLDEQFF. DNA for the CDR3: TGTGCCAGCAGCCCGCCCCGTATAGCGGGGGGGTTGGATGAGCAGTTCTTC.

The V gene is TRBV24-1, the J gene TRBJ2-6; D is possibly TRBD1 (6 bases). The V end was cut by 1 base, the J end by 0 bases, with 15 bases between. Germline values: CDR1 KGHDR, CDR2 SFDVKD. The CDR3 length is 19 residues. CDR3 sequence reads: CATSDFGQGKISGANVLTF. As DNA, the CDR3 is TGTGCCACCAGTGATTTTGGGCAGGGGAAAATCTCTGGGGCCAACGTCCTGACTTTC.

The chain couples TRBV4-1 to TRBJ2-3; TRBD2 matches 11 bases. CDR1 and CDR2 from the germline V gene are MGHRA and YSYEKL. Germline trimming cut 1 base from V and 3 bases from J; bases unmatched to any gene: 9. This CDR3 contains 18 residues. The CDR3 sequence: CASSQVTLAGALTDTQYF. The CDR3 DNA reads as TGCGCCAGCAGCCAAGTGACACTAGCGGGGGCCTTAACAGATACGCAGTATTTT.

The V gene is TRBV5-1, the J gene TRBJ1-1, with D perhaps matching TRBD1 (6 bases). Between the trimmed V and J ends, which lost 4 bases and 5 bases, there was a span of 15 bases. CDR1 and CDR2 (germline): SGHRS, YFSETQ. This CDR3 contains 14 residues. The chain's CDR3 is CASSPPQGGTEAFF. In DNA, the CDR3 is TGCGCCAGCAGCCCTCCACAGGGAGGGACTGAAGCTTTCTTT. The full variable domain, with the rest looked up from reference TRBV5-1 and TRBJ1-1, is KAGVTQTPRYLIKTRGQQVTLSCSPISGHRSVSWYQQTPGQGLQFLFEYFSETQRNKGNFPGRFSGRQFSNSRSEMNVSTLELGDSALYLCASSPPQGGTEAFFGQGTRLTVV.

The CDR3, as DNA: TGTGCCAGTAGACTAGCGGGATCAGATACGCAGTATTTT. Translation: CASRLAGSDTQYF. This chain connects TRBV19 to TRBJ2-3; 10 bases map to TRBD2. CDR1 and CDR2 from the germline V gene are LNHDA and SQIVND (reference sequence). With V trimmed by 6 bases and J by 4 bases, 1 base remained unmatched. The CDR3 covers 13 residues.